Sequencing of this TCR beta chain was carried out in a study of T cells after yellow fever vaccination. In this sample, this clonotype turned up a few times. TCRdb called the 5' RACE reads again in MiXCR, with one record for every CDR3 protein. The table shows about 320,000 distinct CDR3 sequences, with around 4.5% occurring only once. V shed 3 bases and J shed 5 bases, with 13 bases lying between them. The CDR3 consists of 14 residues. Sequencing used PBMCs, obtained 15 days after the yellow fever booster vaccination. The J gene is TRBJ1-2, the V gene TRBV12-3 or TRBV12-4; D unresolved. The receptor's source is a man in his late teens or twenties who received the YFV17D yellow fever vaccine. The CDR3 loop reads CASSFTRGGYGYTF. CDR3 in DNA: TGTGCCAGCAGTTTCACCCGGGGAGGGTATGGCTACACCTTC.